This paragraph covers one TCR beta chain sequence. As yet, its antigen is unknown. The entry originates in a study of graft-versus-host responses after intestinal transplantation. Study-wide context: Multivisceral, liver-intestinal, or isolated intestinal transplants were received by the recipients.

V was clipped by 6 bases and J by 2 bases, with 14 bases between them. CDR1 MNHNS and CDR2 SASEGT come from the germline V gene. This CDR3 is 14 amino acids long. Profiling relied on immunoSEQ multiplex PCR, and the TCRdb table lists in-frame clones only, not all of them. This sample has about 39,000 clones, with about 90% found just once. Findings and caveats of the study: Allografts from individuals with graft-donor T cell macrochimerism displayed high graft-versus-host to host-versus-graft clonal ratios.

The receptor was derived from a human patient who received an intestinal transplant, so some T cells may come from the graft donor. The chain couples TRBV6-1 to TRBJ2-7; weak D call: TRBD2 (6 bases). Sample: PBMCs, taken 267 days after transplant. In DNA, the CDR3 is TGTGCCAGCAGAACCCACGAGCGGGCCTACGAGCAGTACTTC. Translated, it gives CASRTHERAYEQYF.